The 12 T cell receptor beta chains below all came from one sample that was sequenced in a study of OX40 agonist ivuxolimab in advanced cancers. Clones were read by immunoSEQ multiplex PCR, and TCRdb kept only the in-frame ones, dropping some. The profile shows roughly 35,000 clones, 70% to 90% of them singletons. This specimen consisted of CD4+ or CD8+ T cells sorted from blood, obtained in a trial of the OX40 agonist ivuxolimab. The receptors originated from an adult with an advanced solid tumor such as melanoma, head and neck, liver or kidney cancer.

The chain employs TRBV19 and TRBJ1-5, with TRBD1 as a possible D gene (6 bases). Germline lookup yields CDR1 LNHDA and CDR2 SQIVND (reference sequence). This CDR3 is built from 14 residues. Trimming stripped 7 bases from V and 4 bases from J, with 14 bases between. CDR3 region: CASKGGGRNQPQHF. The CDR3 coding sequence is TGTGCCAGTAAGGGAGGGGGAAGAAATCAGCCCCAGCATTTT. The full variable domain, its missing parts supplied by reference TRBV19 and TRBJ1-5, is DGGITQSPKYLFRKEGQNVTLSCEQNLNHDAMYWYRQDPGQGLRLIYYSQIVNDFQKGDIAEGYSVSREKKESFPLTVTSAQKNPTAFYLCASKGGGRNQPQHFGDGTRLSIL.

This sequence joins TRBV2 and TRBJ1-2; no clear D gene. This CDR3 has 13 amino acids. Germline V gene sequence: CDR1 SNHLY, CDR2 FYNNEI. Trimming stripped 3 bases from V and 7 bases from J, with 12 bases between. The DNA for the CDR3 is TGTGCCAGCAGTGATTTCGGTCTCTCTGGCTACACCTTC. It yields the protein CASSDFGLSGYTF.

The CDR3 DNA reads TGTGCCAGCAGCTTCCCCGGGACAACAACTAATGAAAAACTGTTTTTT. Encoded protein: CASSFPGTTTNEKLFF. This chain uses TRBV5-5 with TRBJ1-4, with a tentative D call TRBD1 (6 bases). CDR1 is SGHKS, CDR2 YYEKEE, per germline (reference sequence). Trimming took off 2 bases at V and 0 bases at J, with 11 bases between the two ends. The CDR3 loop spans 16 amino acids.

This clone came up once. The chain is built from TRBV7-2 and TRBJ2-1, with 9 nucleotides matching TRBD2. V gave up 1 base and J gave up 6 bases; unmatched junction bases: 7. Germline V lookup: CDR1 SGHTA, CDR2 FQGNSA. This CDR3 comprises 16 residues. The CDR3 DNA is TGTGCCAGCAGCTTAGTTGGCGGGGGGGCGATCAATGAGCAGTTCTTC. It encodes CASSLVGGGAINEQFF.

The rearrangement joins TRBV5-1 to TRBJ2-2; D is unclear. This CDR3 spans 13 amino acids. In germline, CDR1 is SGHRS, CDR2 YFSETQ. With 2 bases removed from V and 4 bases from J, the gap between germline ends came to 6 bases. CDR3 DNA sequence: TGCGCCAGCAGCTTTATTGGCACCGGGGAGCTGTTTTTT. Protein sequence: CASSFIGTGELFF.

The V gene is TRBV19, the J gene TRBJ2-1; the D gene is possibly TRBD1 (7 bases). Germline CDR1 is LNHDA and CDR2 is SQIVND (reference sequence). V was pared by 8 bases and J by 5 bases, with 13 bases between. The CDR3 length is 13 residues. DNA of the CDR3: TGTGCCAGTTCAGGGGGGCGGGACAATGAGCAGTTCTTC. It translates to CASSGGRDNEQFF.

V gene TRBV11-2 combines with J gene TRBJ2-2; D ambiguous. Between the trimmed V and J ends, which lost 0 bases and 8 bases, there was a span of 7 bases. Germline V lookup: CDR1 SGHAT, CDR2 FQNNGV. The length of the CDR3 is 13 residues. CDR3 DNA sequence: TGTGCCAGCAGCTTAGACGGCACGGGGGAGCTGTTTTTT. Its translation: CASSLDGTGELFF.

The V gene is TRBV5-1, the J gene TRBJ2-5; the D is unclear. V was pared by 0 bases and J by 2 bases, with 8 bases between. CDR3 length: 14 amino acids. Looked up from germline, CDR1 is SGHRS and CDR2 is YFSETQ. CDR3 sequence (DNA): TGCGCCAGCAGCTTGGCCCCGAAGCAAGAGACCCAGTACTTC. Translation: CASSLAPKQETQYF. Looking up the rest from reference TRBV5-1 and TRBJ2-5 gives the full variable domain: KAGVTQTPRYLIKTRGQQVTLSCSPISGHRSVSWYQQTPGQGLQFLFEYFSETQRNKGNFPGRFSGRQFSNSRSEMNVSTLELGDSALYLCASSLAPKQETQYFGPGTRLLVL.

The chain combines TRBV29-1 with TRBJ2-5; 9 bases agree with TRBD1. The DNA end favors TRBJ2-7, so the J call may be wrong. Germline CDR1 reads SQVTM; CDR2 reads ANQGSEA. The CDR3 covers 14 residues. CDR3 nucleotide sequence: TGCAGCGTTGGAGGGGGACAGGGCGCCTACGAGCAGTACTTC. Residues: CSVGGGQGAYEQYF.

The rearrangement uses TRBV7-3 and TRBJ1-2; no clear D. Trimming removed 6 bases from V and 10 bases from J, with 15 bases in between. The V gene's germline CDR1 is SGHTA and CDR2 FQGTGA. The CDR3 totals 12 residues. The CDR3 loop is CASRQKPPYYTF. In DNA form, the CDR3 reads TGTGCCAGCAGACAGAAACCCCCCTACTACACCTTC.

The chain carries TRBV21-1 and TRBJ2-5; TRBD2 was called by the table and not checked on the DNA. TRBV21-1 is a known pseudogene. This CDR3 has 16 residues. In DNA, the CDR3 is TGTGCCAGCATTTTAGCGGGGGGCATTCCCCAAGAGACCCAGTACTTC. Translating it yields CASILAGGIPQETQYF.

The chain links TRBV6-6 to TRBJ2-3, with D possibly being TRBD1 or TRBD2 (6 bases each). Trimming took 6 bases from V and 0 from J, leaving 10 bases between them. The germline V gene encodes CDR1 MNHNY and CDR2 SVGAGI (reference sequence). CDR3 size: 14 residues. The CDR3, as DNA: TGTGCCAGCAGACGGGGGCAAAGCACAGATACGCAGTATTTT. Translating gives CASRRGQSTDTQYF.